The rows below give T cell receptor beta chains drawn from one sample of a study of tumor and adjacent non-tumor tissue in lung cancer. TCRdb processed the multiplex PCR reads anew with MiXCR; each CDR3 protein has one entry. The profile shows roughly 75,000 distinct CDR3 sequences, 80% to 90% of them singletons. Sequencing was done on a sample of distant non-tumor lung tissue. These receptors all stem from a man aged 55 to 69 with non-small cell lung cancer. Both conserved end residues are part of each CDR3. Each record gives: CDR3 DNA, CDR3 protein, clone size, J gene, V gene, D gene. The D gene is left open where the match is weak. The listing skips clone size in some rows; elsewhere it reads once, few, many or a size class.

DNA: TGTGCCTCCCGGGACAGGGACTCCTACGAGCAGTACTTC
CDR3: CASRDRDSYEQYF
size: once
J: TRBJ2-7
V: TRBV10-3
D: TRBD1

DNA: TGTGCCACTAGCTTCGGGCTAAAGGGCACAGATACGCAGTATTTT
CDR3: CATSFGLKGTDTQYF
size: few
J: TRBJ2-3
V: TRBV11-2
D: -

DNA: TGCGCCAGCAGCCAACGGGGCAGACAGCGGAAAGATACGCAGTATTTT
CDR3: CASSQRGRQRKDTQYF
size: -
J: TRBJ2-3
V: TRBV4-1
D: -

DNA: TGCAGTGCTAGACTAGCGGGGGATACCGGGGAGCTGTTTTTT
CDR3: CSARLAGDTGELFF
size: -
J: TRBJ2-2
V: TRBV20-1
D: TRBD2

DNA: TGCAGTGCTAGAGCAGGGATCCTTTGGGGTGGGGAACTGTTTTTT
CDR3: CSARAGILWGGELFF
size: once
J: TRBJ2-2
V: TRBV20-1
D: -

DNA: TGCAGTGCTAGAGGTACCATAGCCGGGGCCAACGTCCTGACTTTC
CDR3: CSARGTIAGANVLTF
size: -
J: TRBJ2-6
V: TRBV20-1
D: -

DNA: TGCAGTGCTAGATATCAACTAGCCGGTGTTCAAGATACCCAGCACTTC
CDR3: CSARYQLAGVQDTQHF
size: once
J: TRBJ2-5
V: TRBV20-1
D: -

DNA: TGTGCCAGCAGCTCGACAGGGATAATTACCGGGGAGTGTTTT
CDR3: CASSSTGIITGECF
size: few
J: TRBJ2-2
V: TRBV11-2
D: TRBD1

DNA: TGTACCAGCAGCTTAATCCCCGATGTCCTCAAAGGCTACGAGCAGTACTTC
CDR3: CTSSLIPDVLKGYEQYF
size: -
J: TRBJ2-7
V: TRBV11-2
D: -

DNA: TGCAGTGCTAATAGACATGTGTTGGGCACAGATACGCAATATTTT
CDR3: CSANRHVLGTDTQYF
size: -
J: TRBJ2-3
V: TRBV20-1
D: -